Shown below are 14 T cell receptor beta chains from a single sample sequenced in a study of T-cell reconstitution after alpha-beta-depleted transplantation in children. Preparation of the TCRbeta library used unique molecular identifiers. TCRdb re-called the PCR reads with MiXCR, one entry per CDR3 protein. This sample has hundreds of thousands of distinct CDR3 sequences, with around 12% found just once. The sequenced sample was PBMCs from the stem cell graft donor, obtained from the stem cell graft. The receptor set was obtained from a human donor who donated a stem cell graft to a child with combined immunodeficiency.

The chain employs TRBV9 and TRBJ2-3, with 9 bases fitting TRBD2. With V trimmed by 0 bases and J by 4 bases, 0 bases remained unmatched. Germline loops: CDR1 SGDLS, CDR2 YYNGEE. The CDR3 has 14 amino acids. Written as DNA, the CDR3 is TGTGCCAGCAGCGTAGGACTAGCGGCAGATACGCAGTATTTT. Its translation is CASSVGLAADTQYF.

Concerning this clonotype: This sequence may be a read error, since a much larger clone differs from it by one base. This chain joins TRBV12-3 or TRBV12-4 and TRBJ1-1; weak D call: TRBD1 (5 bases). The CDR3 contains 14 residues. The V and J ends lost 6 bases and 6 bases respectively, with 17 bases between them. Here the CDR3 reads CASSTTGRGAEAFF. The CDR3 bases are TGTGCCAGCAGCACAACCGGACGGGGCGCTGAAGCTTTCTTT.

This clonotype was seen more than once but under ten times. V is TRBV27 and J is TRBJ1-1, with a weak D call TRBD1 (5 bases). The V gene's germline CDR1 is MNHEY and CDR2 SMNVEV (reference sequence). The CDR3 totals 16 residues. V dropped 2 bases and J dropped 0 bases, with 13 bases sitting between them. CDR3 DNA sequence: TGTGCCAGCAGTTTAGGCCGCGACAGAATGAACACTGAAGCTTTCTTT. It specifies CASSLGRDRMNTEAFF.

The chain recombines TRBV30 with TRBJ2-2; 10 nucleotides match TRBD2. The CDR3 is 14 amino acids. From germline, CDR1 is GTSNPN and CDR2 SVGIG (reference sequence). Unmatched junction bases numbered 3, after V lost 6 bases and J lost 2 bases. In DNA, the CDR3 is TGTGCCTGCCGGACTAGCGGTAACACCGGGGAGCTGTTTTTT. The encoded protein is CACRTSGNTGELFF.

This chain links TRBV7-2 with TRBJ1-1; D gene unclear. CDR1 is SGHTA, CDR2 FQGNSA, per germline. Deletions cut 3 bases from V and 0 bases from J, with 17 bases between. The CDR3 runs to 17 residues. CDR3 region: CASSLGRLLLVNTEAFF. CDR3 DNA sequence: TGTGCCAGCAGCTTGGGGAGATTATTGCTGGTGAACACTGAAGCTTTCTTT.

This clonotype was observed once. CDR3: CASSFSGETGNTIYF. CDR3 in DNA: TGTGCCAGCAGCTTTTCAGGGGAGACGGGAAACACCATATATTTT. The rearrangement joins TRBV7-9 to TRBJ1-3; D is possibly TRBD1 (6 bases). V dropped 3 bases and J dropped 4 bases, with 13 bases sitting between them. The germline V gene has CDR1 SEHNR and CDR2 FQNEAQ (reference sequence). CDR3 length: 15 residues.

There are a few counts of this clonotype. The chain joins TRBV15 to TRBJ2-2; 7 bases are shared with TRBD2. Unmatched junction bases numbered 7, after V lost 5 bases and J lost 1 base. CDR1 and CDR2 (germline): LNHNV, YYDKDF (reference sequence). CDR3 length: 16 amino acids. The CDR3 here is CATSGGVGMNTGELFF. In DNA form, the CDR3 reads TGTGCCACCAGCGGGGGGGTTGGGATGAACACCGGGGAGCTGTTTTTT.

The table lists this clonotype with a few counts. The V gene is TRBV7-2, the J gene TRBJ2-1; D ambiguous. The ends were cut back, 4 bases at V and 4 bases at J, with 11 bases in the middle. CDR3 size: 14 residues. CDR1 SGHTA and CDR2 FQGNSA come from the germline V gene. The CDR3 nucleotides are TGTGCCAGCAGCTCCCTCCCCCTTTACAATGAGCAGTTCTTC. Its protein product is CASSSLPLYNEQFF. Full variable domain (remainder filled in from reference TRBV7-2 and TRBJ2-1): GAGVSQSPSNKVTEKGKDVELRCDPISGHTALYWYRQSLGQGLEFLIYFQGNSAPDKSGLPSDRFSAERTGGSVSTLTIQRTQQEDSAVYLCASSSLPLYNEQFFGPGTRLTVL.

The chain combines TRBV6-5 with TRBJ2-7, with D possibly being TRBD2 (6 bases). CDR1 and CDR2 from the germline V gene are MNHEY and SVGAGI. This CDR3 is 15 amino acids long. Trimming removed 2 bases at V and 1 base at J, with 12 bases between. The CDR3 is CASSYGLEGSYEQYF. CDR3 in DNA: TGTGCCAGCAGTTACGGCCTGGAGGGGTCCTACGAGCAGTACTTC.

This clonotype has at least ten counts. The chain links TRBV10-3 to TRBJ2-1; no definite D call. V shed 11 bases and J shed 6 bases, with 17 bases lying between them. This CDR3 comprises 13 residues. From germline, CDR1 is ENHRY and CDR2 SYGVKD. CDR3 loop: CASRELIGNEQFF. Written as DNA, the CDR3 is TGTGCCTCCCGAGAACTAATTGGCAATGAGCAGTTCTTC.

This clonotype was seen repeatedly, ten times or more. The CDR3 loop reads CASSLGATYNEQFF. In DNA, the CDR3 is TGTGCCAGCAGCTTAGGAGCCACATACAATGAGCAGTTCTTC. The genes are TRBV7-6 and TRBJ2-1, with D unclear. Germline CDR1 reads SGHVS; CDR2 reads FNYEAQ. The V gene lost 1 base and the J gene lost 4 bases, with 8 bases spanning the gap. The CDR3 sequence is 14 residues long.

This clonotype was detected a few times. The CDR3 DNA reads as TGTGCCAGCAGAACGGGAGGGTACACAGATACGCAGTATTTT. Translation: CASRTGGYTDTQYF. The chain recombines TRBV11-3 with TRBJ2-3; TRBD2 agrees at 8 bases. V was pared by 6 bases and J by 2 bases, with 4 bases of the junction left unmatched. Germline V gene lookup returns CDR1 SGHNT and CDR2 YENEEA. The CDR3 extends over 14 amino acids.

This clonotype was found a few times. The J gene is TRBJ1-2, the V gene TRBV10-3; D unresolved. This CDR3 has 13 residues. CDR1 ENHRY and CDR2 SYGVKD come from the germline V gene. Trimming shortened V by 0 bases and J by 4 bases, and 6 bases separated the two germline ends. CDR3 residues: CAISESDSYGYTF. CDR3 DNA: TGTGCCATCAGTGAGTCGGACTCCTATGGCTACACCTTC.

V is TRBV7-3 and J is TRBJ2-7; D might be TRBD1 or TRBD2, each matching 5 bases. Germline values: CDR1 SGHTA, CDR2 FQGTGA. CDR3 size: 14 residues. V was clipped by 4 bases and J by 5 bases, with 15 bases between them. In DNA, the CDR3 is TGTGCCAGCAGCTCGGGACCCGGCCCCCACGAGCAGTACTTC. Its translation: CASSSGPGPHEQYF. The complete variable domain, with remaining parts taken from reference TRBV7-3 and TRBJ2-7, reads GAGVSQTPSNKVTEKGKYVELRCDPISGHTALYWYRQSLGQGPEFLIYFQGTGAADDSGLPNDRFFAVRPEGSVSTLKIQRTERGDSAVYLCASSSGPGPHEQYFGPGTRLTVT.